This TCR beta chain derives from a study of post-analysis software for immune sequencing data. At the level of the study: The disease courses covered relapsing-remitting, secondary progressive and progressive-relapsing multiple sclerosis.

Ten or more counts support this clonotype. What it recognizes is unknown. Findings and limits, study-wide: Included in a set of roughly five TRBV segments more frequent in patients than controls were TRBV5-6, TRBV5-1 and TRBV20-1. Strong same-batch co-clustering of samples appeared with F measure clustering.

CDR1 and CDR2 from the germline V gene are SGHRS and YFSETQ. V lost 6 bases to trimming and J lost 7 bases; unmatched junction nucleotides: 11. This CDR3 is 16 amino acids long. Unique molecular identifiers featured in each of the TCR beta cDNA libraries. Out of roughly 0.95 to 10 million T cells, some 480,000 cDNA molecules were generated. TCRdb reanalysed the PCR reads using MiXCR and keeps one entry per CDR3 protein. The data hold about 160,000 distinct CDR3 sequences, with 35% to 40% observed a single time. Sequenced material: blood, taken after autologous hematopoietic stem cell transplantation. This receptor was identified in a girl aged 10-17 years with multiple sclerosis. This chain uses TRBV5-1 with TRBJ2-1, with 12 positions matching TRBD2. The CDR3 DNA sequence: TGCGCCAGCACTCCAAGCCGGCTAGCGGGAGGGAATGAGCAGTTCTTC. Amino acid sequence: CASTPSRLAGGNEQFF.